This T cell receptor beta chain is from a study of cytomegalovirus exposure and HLA in healthy donors (TCRdb year 2017). Regarding the complete study: In an earlier analysis of 550 to 750 of the donors, roughly 300 Gb of sequence data and roughly 100 million unique TCR beta sequences from 150 million to 200 million T cells were reported. Of the 300 to 450 genotyped donors, more than 75% were placed in the genetic ancestry cluster associated with self-reported Caucasian donors. Donor age, sex, ethnicity and CMV serostatus were collected together with the repertoire data. A separate validation cohort of roughly 110 different subjects was used in addition to the approximately 670-subject first cohort. Rather than using new phenotypic data, the later analysis identified candidate immune exposures from TCR beta sequences and from how often those sequences occurred across donors. A later genetic analysis used genome-wide SNP genotypes for about 65% of the roughly 700 donors, treating that subset as a discovery cohort. Typing coverage differed by locus: A, B, C, DRB1 and DQB1 were typed in about 629-640 donors, DQA1 in 522, DPA1 in 600 to 610, and DPB1 in approximately 450. To decide whether each TCR beta V gene segment behaved as functional or pseudogenic, an earlier analysis of approximately 620 of the donors relied on high-throughput TCR beta sequencing. On average, roughly 200,000 unique TCR beta nucleotide sequences were sequenced per donor among about 400 genotyped donors of the cohort, with around 19% of those sequences being non-productive. To predict cytomegalovirus infection status, the study combined high-throughput TCR immunosequencing, statistical association of individual TCRs with disease status, and machine learning. An early release covering roughly 640 HLA-typed donors comprised 300 to 350 gigabases of sequencing data and around 80 million unique TCR sequences. The study profiled the T cell repertoires of under 850 subjects by immunosequencing and related them to cytomegalovirus serostatus. Because of strong linkage in the cohort, five DR-DQ haplotypes were treated as single units for association and clustering. HLA typing covered class I and class II loci at four-digit resolution. In a later analysis, previously published TCR beta repertoires from 550 to 700 donors were re-analyzed and high-resolution HLA genotyping was added so that TCR occurrence patterns could be studied. All discovery cohort repertoires had been generated on a single sequencing platform. The study was designed to test whether signatures of past pathogen exposure could be identified by cataloging public T cell receptors.

Results the study describes overall, beyond this receptor: The earlier analysis of approximately 540 of the donors excluded seventeen rarely observed V segments, including chromosome 9 orphons, because counts were too low. Correlated functional status among segregating V segments might reflect linkage disequilibrium, but an unknown experimental factor could not be ruled out. In a later analysis, around 17,000 TCR beta sequences were associated with specific HLA alleles at a false discovery rate of 0.05. Some IMGT-functional V segments, including TRBV6-2 and TRBV6-3, could not be distinguished by the 87-base-pair reads and were therefore excluded. Cytomegalovirus status was reported to be diagnosed by the classifier with high specificity and sensitivity in both the original and validation cohorts. The presence/absence analyses assumed that sequencing depth was roughly uniform across donors, and that assumption may not be true. According to a later analysis, TCR association rates differed among HLA loci, with DRB1 alleles showing the most associated TCRs and HLA-C alleles showing the fewest. A few of the identified cytomegalovirus-associated TCR beta chains were confirmed in vitro to be specific for cytomegalovirus antigens. The authors suggested that the approach could potentially be extended to other disease states and immunological phenotypes. A later genetic analysis associated a missense DCLRE1C variant with V-gene and J-gene trimming of TCR beta chains, and an independent cohort replicated the association. An earlier analysis of approximately 590 of the donors showed that most TCR beta V segments appeared in productive rearrangements either about 87% or about 30% of the time, which broadly matched IMGT annotations. According to a later analysis, parvovirus B19, influenza, CMV and Epstein-Barr virus appeared linked to several top co-occurrence clusters. When HLA alleles, especially DR and DQ, strongly co-occurred, TCR associations were difficult to assign to individual alleles. The study listed 164 TCR beta chains as associated with cytomegalovirus. According to a later genetic analysis, donors in an Asian-associated ancestry cluster had fewer N-insertions in productive TCRs than the approximately 700-donor mean. In a later analysis, HLA-associated TCR beta chains were found to be more clonally expanded and to have lower generation probabilities than equally common non-associated chains. Across donors, most TCR sequences were observed very rarely, whereas some public TCRs were present in many individuals. A cluster of highly shared sequence variants was judged likely to represent a technical artifact of the sequencing pipeline. Immune exposure information for the cohort was limited to CMV serostatus. In this cohort, only TCR beta chains were sequenced, and detectable features were limited by the absence of alpha or paired-chain data. A later analysis found that most CMV-associated TCR beta chains appeared HLA-restricted, with HLA associations seemingly driven largely by CMV exposure. A further reported finding was that TCR beta sequences accurately predicted the HLA-A and HLA-B alleles for most subjects in the first cohort. Because some donors lacked HLA typing at each locus, the association tests relied only on the typed subset.

Library creation used the immunoSEQ multiplex PCR assay. The multiplex PCR relied on a mix of 60 forward primers for TCR Vbeta segments and 13 reverse primers for TCR Jbeta segments. The CDR3 region of rearranged TCR beta genes was amplified from genomic DNA with a multiplex PCR assay. On the Illumina HiSeq System, the amplified TCR beta libraries were sequenced as 87-base-pair reads. The original pipeline was this. A later analysis counted tens of millions of unique TCR beta chains across the 666 repertoires, and 10 million to 12 million of these chains were shared by at least two donors. Raw reads were error-corrected and collapsed into unique sequences with a nearest-neighbor algorithm that merged closely related sequences to remove PCR and sequencing errors. To assign V, D and J gene segments, CDR3 sequences were aligned to IMGT reference sequences. For a sequence to be retained, at least a six-nucleotide match to both a V gene segment and a J gene segment was required. Rearrangements were called productive when the CDR3 lacked stop codons and stayed in frame with V and J; all others were non-productive. CDR3 was defined according to IMGT convention as the region running from the second conserved V-encoded cysteine to the conserved J-encoded phenylalanine. Sequences without an unambiguous match to a single V gene segment were excluded from the earlier analysis of approximately 600 of the donors. An earlier analysis of a few hundred of the donors called V segments functional above 56.7% productive rearrangements and segregating when the between-donor standard deviation exceeded 5%. A statistical classification framework was built for diagnosing cytomegalovirus status from the catalog of TCR beta chain sequences. V and J gene assignment, in a later analysis, came from comparing TCR nucleotide sequences with IMGT/GENE-DB human TR gene sequences. Using the TCRdist pipeline, a later analysis assigned CDR3 sequences along with most-parsimonious VDJ recombination scenarios. A later analysis defined each TCR beta chain by its CDR3 amino acid sequence plus V-gene family, and excluded reads lacking a unique V-gene family. To address suspected cross-contamination and a sequencing artifact, a later analysis removed a few hundred highly shared, low-generation-probability nucleotide sequences. In a later analysis, a clonal expansion index for each public chain was calculated from normalized within-repertoire ranks of inferred template counts. In a later analysis, generation probabilities were computed with a VDJ recombination model fitted to out-of-frame rearrangements, and the resulting probabilities were checked against IGoR. A later analysis scored TCR-TCR, TCR-HLA and TCR-CMV co-occurrence with hypergeometric tests, applying a repertoire-size bias correction to TCR pairs. In a later analysis, false discovery rates were estimated by permuting HLA or CMV assignments 20 times. In a later analysis, co-occurring TCRs were grouped with DBSCAN, and TCRdist sequence similarity was added when clustering was performed within HLA-allele-positive subsets. For co-occurrence clustering, repertoires with fewer than 30,000 or more than 120,000 public chains were excluded, along with 4 to 6 repertoires with anomalous nucleotide sharing. TCRdb carries this immuneACCESS record with in-frame sequences only. Its versions omit some clonotypes, under half of them owing to an unresolved V gene in the studies checked, with the rest unexplained. V and J calls plus clone size are reproduced from that table; the DNA served to infer D and trimming. Within this sample are 85,000 to 100,000 clones, with almost 85% of them counted one time only. Of the sample, roughly 5.5% is held by the ten largest clones.

From the germline V gene, CDR1 is SGHTA and CDR2 is FQGTGA. V loses 0 bases at its end and J loses 4 bases; junction bases beyond the gene matches: 4. The CDR3 numbers 15 residues from cysteine through phenylalanine. The retained sequence is limited to the CDR3, 45 bases, with the frame set at the first base. The cohort was made up of hundreds of healthy bone marrow donors. At the time of sampling, all cohort members were nominally healthy, though unrecorded immune exposures were likely present. The donor tested CMV seropositive and was one of the 289 seropositive cohort members. A peripheral blood sample was provided by each donor, and peripheral blood mononuclear cells were used for TCR beta sequencing. The Qiagen DNeasy Blood Extraction Kit was used to extract genomic DNA from the blood cell samples. To note about this clone: The antigen it recognizes is unknown. Base qualities are not provided; no much larger clone lies one nucleotide away.

The V and J genes are TRBV7-3 and TRBJ2-3; 7 junctional bases match TRBD2. The material sequenced was PBMCs. The TCR originated in a woman aged 18-35 years in good health and CMV-seropositive. The CDR3 corresponds to CASSLTSAGADTQYF. In nucleotides, the sequence is TGTGCCAGCAGCTTAACTTCTGCGGGGGCAGATACGCAGTATTTT.